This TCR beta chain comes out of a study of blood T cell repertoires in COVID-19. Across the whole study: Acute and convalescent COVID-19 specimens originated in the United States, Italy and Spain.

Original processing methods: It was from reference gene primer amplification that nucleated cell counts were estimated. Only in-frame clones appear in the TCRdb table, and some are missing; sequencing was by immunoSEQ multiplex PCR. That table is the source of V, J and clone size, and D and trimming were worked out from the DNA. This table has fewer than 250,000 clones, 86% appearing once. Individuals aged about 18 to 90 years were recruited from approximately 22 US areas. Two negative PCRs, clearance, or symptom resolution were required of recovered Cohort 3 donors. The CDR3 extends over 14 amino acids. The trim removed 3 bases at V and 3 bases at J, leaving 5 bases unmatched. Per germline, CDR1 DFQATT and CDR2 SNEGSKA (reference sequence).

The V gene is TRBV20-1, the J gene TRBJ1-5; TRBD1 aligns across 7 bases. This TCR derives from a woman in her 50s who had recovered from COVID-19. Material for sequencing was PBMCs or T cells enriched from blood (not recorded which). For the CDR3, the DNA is TGCAGTGCTAGTAGGACAGGAGCCAATCAGCCCCAGCATTTT. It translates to CSASRTGANQPQHF.